These 11 T cell receptor beta chains share one sample of origin, sequenced in a study of T cells expressing NK-cell markers. One entry per CDR3 protein, without DNA, is what TCRdb gives after re-calling the 5' RACE reads. This specimen shows about 400,000 distinct CDR3 sequences; the ten leading clones hold about 10%. The sequenced material came from blood T cells: a sorted CD56 or NKG2C T cell subset, CD4+ or CD8+ T cells, or bulk PBMC T cells (not recorded which). The receptors were gathered from a woman between 45 and 65 years old in good health.

The chain joins TRBV2 to TRBJ1-5; TCRdb's D call of TRBD1 is untestable without DNA. Germline V gives CDR1 SNHLY, CDR2 FYNNEI. This CDR3 spans 14 amino acids. This CDR3 reads CASSGQYSNQPQHF.

This chain links TRBV6-1 with TRBJ2-3; TCRdb selects TRBD1, and the lack of DNA leaves this call unchecked. Germline V gene lookup returns CDR1 MNHNS and CDR2 SASEGT. CDR3 length equals 16 residues. The CDR3 loop is CASSEVVGGMADTQYF.

The genes are TRBV4-1 and TRBJ2-7; TCRdb returns TRBD2, unconfirmable since there is no DNA. This CDR3 spans 14 amino acids. CDR1 and CDR2 (germline): MGHRA, YSYEKL. The CDR3 loop reads CASSVAGTSYEQYF.

The chain has TRBV7-2 and TRBJ2-7; without DNA, the TCRdb call of TRBD2 cannot be checked. The CDR3 totals 15 residues. Germline-derived CDR1 and CDR2 are SGHTA and FQGNSA. The CDR3 spells CASSPWTQKIYEQYF. Looking up the rest from reference TRBV7-2 and TRBJ2-7 gives the full variable domain: GAGVSQSPSNKVTEKGKDVELRCDPISGHTALYWYRQSLGQGLEFLIYFQGNSAPDKSGLPSDRFSAERTGGSVSTLTIQRTQQEDSAVYLCASSPWTQKIYEQYFGPGTRLTVT.

This chain uses TRBV7-9 with TRBJ2-1; TCRdb proposes TRBD2, but this gene call is untestable without DNA. The germline CDR1 and CDR2 sequences are SEHNR and FQNEAQ (reference sequence). CDR3 length: 15 residues. The CDR3 reads CASSLASGWRNEQFF. Complete variable domain (other parts from reference TRBV7-9 and TRBJ2-1): DTGVSQNPRHKITKRGQNVTFRCDPISEHNRLYWYRQTLGQGPEFLTYFQNEAQLEKSRLLSDRFSAERPKGSFSTLEIQRTEQGDSAMYLCASSLASGWRNEQFFGPGTRLTVL.

This chain joins TRBV3-1 and TRBJ1-1. Germline assignment: CDR1 LGHDT and CDR2 YNNKEL (reference sequence). The CDR3 is made up of 13 amino acids. Here the CDR3 reads CASSPTGIVGAFF.

The chain uses TRBV5-1 and TRBJ2-5. The CDR3 is 12 residues long. Germline values: CDR1 SGHRS, CDR2 YFSETQ. CDR3 sequence: CASSLDTETQYF.

The gene calls are TRBV6-1 and TRBJ1-5. Germline loops: CDR1 MNHNS, CDR2 SASEGT. The CDR3 has 13 residues. CDR3 sequence reads: CASSEQLGQPQHF.

V gene TRBV20-1 combines with J gene TRBJ2-1; TCRdb indicates TRBD1, and absent DNA this call remains unverified. Germline loops: CDR1 DFQATT, CDR2 SNEGSKA (reference sequence). This CDR3 is built from 19 residues. CDR3 sequence: CSAHPAGQGQTRGYNEQFF.

The V call is TRBV7-2, the J call TRBJ2-5; the D call from TCRdb, TRBD2, cannot be confirmed without DNA. Germline CDR1 SGHTA, CDR2 FQGNSA. The CDR3 is 16 amino acids. The CDR3 sequence: CASSLASRYPQETQYF.

The CDR3 reads CSAARDSRYQPQHF. This chain joins TRBV20-1 and TRBJ1-5; the TRBD1 assignment by TCRdb is unverifiable without DNA. The CDR3 is 14 amino acids. Germline V gives CDR1 DFQATT, CDR2 SNEGSKA (reference sequence).